The present T cell receptor (beta chain) was sequenced within a study of blood T cell repertoires in COVID-19 (dated by TCRdb to 2019 to 2021). In the study overall: Collaborator samples came from the United States, Italy and Spain and covered acute and convalescent phases of COVID-19. The repertoires were released in a freely available public database meant as a resource for research on the immune response to SARS-CoV-2. The material from the prospective study consisted of cDNA or gDNA derived from T cells, B-cell-depleted T cells, or PBMCs. The dataset comprised deeply sampled blood TCRbeta repertoires from subjects exposed to, actively infected with, or recovered from COVID-19. Samples were obtained from the ongoing ImmuneRACE study (first 160 participants) and from 1,200 or so subjects provided by 6 global collaborators. HLA class I and class II types, where available, came from metadata supplied by the sample provider rather than from assay-based typing. A de-identified subject ID, COVID-19 status, age in years and sex were almost always included in the sample metadata.

Concerning this clone itself: Its antigen remains unidentified. Base qualities are not provided; no much larger clone lies one nucleotide away.

In the prospective study, participants were 18 to 89 years old, resided in about 25 geographic areas of the United States, and were enrolled through a virtual design. In the prospective study, participants were assigned to cohorts based on the clinical history participants reported in a screening survey and a study questionnaire. Exposed participants were defined as having been in contact with someone with a PCR-confirmed or clinician-diagnosed COVID-19 case within 2 weeks of study entry. Each participant in the prospective study had whole blood, serum and a nasopharyngeal or oropharyngeal swab collected by mobile phlebotomists. Participants in the prospective study had the option to provide additional blood draws and questionnaires over a 2-month period. Blood samples from the prospective study were shipped frozen or at room temperature prior to DNA extraction. General conclusions and limits of the study: Clinical and demographic metadata were provided uncurated, with the amount varying by source and participant.

For CDR1 and CDR2, the germline V gene lists KGHDR and SFDVKD. The CDR3, from cysteine to phenylalanine, totals 16 residues. Left in the record is the CDR3 DNA by itself, 48 bases read in frame from the first base. The junction carries 12 bases between V and J, which are trimmed by 1 base and 3 bases respectively. TCRbeta CDR3 regions were amplified from genomic DNA by means of the immunoSEQ Assay, a bias-controlled multiplex PCR. Concerning the study's data processing: The number of nucleated cells in each sample was estimated from the amplification of reference gene primers within the assay. Sequence reads were collapsed and filtered to measure the absolute abundance of every unique TCRbeta CDR3 rearrangement. For each sample, productive Simpson clonality was calculated as the square root of Simpson's diversity index over productive rearrangements. What TCRdb holds here is the immuneACCESS table cut down to in-frame rearrangements. Part of the clones is not present; checked against another copy, under half of the missing clones reflect an unresolved V gene, and the others are unexplained. The V and J calls and clone size are taken from that table; D and trimming were inferred from the DNA. The sample table lists 250,000 or so clones, roughly 84% of them with a count of one. Roughly 6.7% of the sample lies in the top ten.

The V and J segments used are TRBV24-1 and TRBJ2-1; TRBD2 is a weak D gene call, 6 bases matching. This TCR derives from a woman in her 50s who had been exposed to COVID-19. Sequencing was performed on PBMCs or T cells enriched from blood (not recorded which). The bases are TGTGCCACCAGTGATTTATCAGCGGGCAACTACAATGAGCAGTTCTTC. Its coded protein is CATSDLSAGNYNEQFF.